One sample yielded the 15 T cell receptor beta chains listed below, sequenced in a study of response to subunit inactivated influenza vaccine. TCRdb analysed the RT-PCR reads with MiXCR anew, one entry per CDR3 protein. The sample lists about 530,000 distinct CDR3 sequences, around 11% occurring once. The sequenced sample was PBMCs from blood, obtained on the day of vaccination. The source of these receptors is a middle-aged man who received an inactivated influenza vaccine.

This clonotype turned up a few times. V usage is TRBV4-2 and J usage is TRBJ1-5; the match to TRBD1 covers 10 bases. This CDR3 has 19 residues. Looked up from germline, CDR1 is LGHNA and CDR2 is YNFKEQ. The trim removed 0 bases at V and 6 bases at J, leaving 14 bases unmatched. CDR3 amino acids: CASSQERFGTGASGQPQHF. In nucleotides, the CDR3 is TGTGCCAGCAGCCAAGAACGATTTGGGACAGGGGCCTCGGGTCAGCCCCAGCATTTT.

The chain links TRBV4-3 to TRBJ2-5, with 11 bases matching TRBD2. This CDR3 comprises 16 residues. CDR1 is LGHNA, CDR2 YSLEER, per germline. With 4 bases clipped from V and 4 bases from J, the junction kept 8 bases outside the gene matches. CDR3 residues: CASSPQLAGEGETQYF. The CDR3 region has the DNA TGCGCCAGCAGCCCCCAACTAGCGGGGGAAGGAGAGACCCAGTACTTC.

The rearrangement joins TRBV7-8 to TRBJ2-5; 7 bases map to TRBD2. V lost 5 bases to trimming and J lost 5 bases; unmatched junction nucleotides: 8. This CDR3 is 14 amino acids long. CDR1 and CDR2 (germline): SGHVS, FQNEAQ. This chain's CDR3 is CASSERGGRETQYF. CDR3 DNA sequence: TGTGCCAGCAGCGAAAGGGGAGGGAGGGAGACCCAGTACTTC.

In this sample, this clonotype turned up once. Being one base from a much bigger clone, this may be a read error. The CDR3 sequence: CASIHTGVNEQFF. Here the CDR3 DNA reads TGTGCCAGCATTCATACAGGGGTGAATGAGCAGTTCTTC. This rearrangement joins TRBV27 to TRBJ2-1; 7 positions match TRBD1. Germline CDR1 is MNHEY and CDR2 is SMNVEV (reference sequence). Trimming removed 7 bases from V and 7 bases from J; junction bases left unmatched: 7. This CDR3 contains 13 residues.

The CDR3 DNA follows: TGCAGTCCAAGGGGCGTAAGCTCCTACGAGCAGTACTTC. The encoded protein is CSPRGVSSYEQYF. V gene TRBV20-1 combines with J gene TRBJ2-7; D possibly corresponds to TRBD1 (5 bases). CDR1 is DFQATT, CDR2 SNEGSKA, per germline (reference sequence). The length of the CDR3 is 13 residues. Trimming stripped 8 bases from V and 0 bases from J, with 14 bases between.

As DNA, the CDR3 is TGTGCCACCAGTGAGGAACTAGCGGGGGGGCTAGAGACCCAGTACTTC. It is translated as CATSEELAGGLETQYF. V gene TRBV24-1 combines with J gene TRBJ2-5, with 13 positions matching TRBD2. The length of the CDR3 is 16 residues. Trimming cost V 4 bases and J 4 bases; bases outside gene matches: 5. Looked up from germline, CDR1 is KGHDR and CDR2 is SFDVKD.

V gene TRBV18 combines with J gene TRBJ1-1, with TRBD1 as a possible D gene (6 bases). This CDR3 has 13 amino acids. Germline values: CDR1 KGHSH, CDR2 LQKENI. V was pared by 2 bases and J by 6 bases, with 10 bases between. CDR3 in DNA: TGTGCCAGCTCACCAGCAGGGGACGCTGAAGCTTTCTTT. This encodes CASSPAGDAEAFF.

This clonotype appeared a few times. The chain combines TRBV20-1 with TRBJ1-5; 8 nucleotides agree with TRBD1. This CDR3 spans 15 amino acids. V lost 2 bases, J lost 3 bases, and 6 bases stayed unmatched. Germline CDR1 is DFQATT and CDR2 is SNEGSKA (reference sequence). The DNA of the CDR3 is TGCAGTGCTAGATCGGGACAGGCCTCCAATCAGCCCCAGCATTTT. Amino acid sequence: CSARSGQASNQPQHF.

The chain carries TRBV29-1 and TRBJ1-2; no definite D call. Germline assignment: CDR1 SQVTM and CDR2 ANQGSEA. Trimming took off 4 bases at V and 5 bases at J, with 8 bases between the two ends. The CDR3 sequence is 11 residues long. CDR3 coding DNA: TGCAGCGTTGCGGACGGATATGGCTACACCTTC. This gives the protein CSVADGYGYTF.

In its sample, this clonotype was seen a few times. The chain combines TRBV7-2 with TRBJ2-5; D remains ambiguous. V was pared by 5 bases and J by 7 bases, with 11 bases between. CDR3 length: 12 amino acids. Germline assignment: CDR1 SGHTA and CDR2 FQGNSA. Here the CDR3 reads CASSPIVGTQYF. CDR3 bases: TGTGCCAGCAGCCCAATCGTGGGGACCCAGTACTTC.

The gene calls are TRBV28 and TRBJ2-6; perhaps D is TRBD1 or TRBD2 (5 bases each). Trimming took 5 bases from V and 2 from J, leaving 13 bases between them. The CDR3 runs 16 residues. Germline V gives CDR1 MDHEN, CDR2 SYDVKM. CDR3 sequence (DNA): TGTGCCAGCAGTCCCCCTTGGGGGACTGGGGCCAACGTCCTGACTTTC. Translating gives CASSPPWGTGANVLTF.

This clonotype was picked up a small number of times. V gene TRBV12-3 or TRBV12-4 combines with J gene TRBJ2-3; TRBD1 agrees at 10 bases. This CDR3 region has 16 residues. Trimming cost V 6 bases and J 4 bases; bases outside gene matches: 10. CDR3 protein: CASSDRQGASADTQYF. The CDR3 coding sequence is TGTGCCAGCAGCGACAGACAGGGGGCGAGTGCAGATACGCAGTATTTT.

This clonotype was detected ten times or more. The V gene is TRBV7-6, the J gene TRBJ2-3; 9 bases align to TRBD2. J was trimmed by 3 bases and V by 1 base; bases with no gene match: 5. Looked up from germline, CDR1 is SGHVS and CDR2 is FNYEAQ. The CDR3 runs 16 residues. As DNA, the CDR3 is TGTGCCAGCAGCTTAGGAGGCGGGAGGGCGACAGATACGCAGTATTTT. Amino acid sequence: CASSLGGGRATDTQYF.

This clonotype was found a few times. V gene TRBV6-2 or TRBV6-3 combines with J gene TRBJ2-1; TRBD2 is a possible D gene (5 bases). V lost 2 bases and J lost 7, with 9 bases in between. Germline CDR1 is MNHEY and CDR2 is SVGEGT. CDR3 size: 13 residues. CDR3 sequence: CASSYLVANEQFF. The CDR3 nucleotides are TGTGCCAGCAGTTACCTCGTAGCGAATGAGCAGTTCTTC.

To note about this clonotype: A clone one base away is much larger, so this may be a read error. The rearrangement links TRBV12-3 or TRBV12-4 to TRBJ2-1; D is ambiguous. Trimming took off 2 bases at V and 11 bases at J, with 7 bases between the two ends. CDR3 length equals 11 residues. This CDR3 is CASSLKDQQFF. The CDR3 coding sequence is TGTGCCAGCAGTTTAAAGGATCAGCAGTTCTTC.